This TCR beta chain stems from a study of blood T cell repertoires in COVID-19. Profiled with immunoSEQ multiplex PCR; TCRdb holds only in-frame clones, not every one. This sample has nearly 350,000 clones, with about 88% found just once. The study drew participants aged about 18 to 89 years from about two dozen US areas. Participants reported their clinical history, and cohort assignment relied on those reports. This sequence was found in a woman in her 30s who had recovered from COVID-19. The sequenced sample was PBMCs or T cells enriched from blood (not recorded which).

CDR3 region: CASSQVAGRMNTEAFF. The CDR3 bases are TGTGCCAGCAGCCAGGTGGCGGGACGGATGAACACTGAAGCTTTCTTT. The chain recombines TRBV4-2 with TRBJ1-1, with D tentatively TRBD1 (5 bases). The CDR3 is 16 residues long. The V gene's germline CDR1 is LGHNA and CDR2 YNFKEQ. Trimming shortened V by 3 bases and J by 0 bases, and 14 bases separated the two germline ends.